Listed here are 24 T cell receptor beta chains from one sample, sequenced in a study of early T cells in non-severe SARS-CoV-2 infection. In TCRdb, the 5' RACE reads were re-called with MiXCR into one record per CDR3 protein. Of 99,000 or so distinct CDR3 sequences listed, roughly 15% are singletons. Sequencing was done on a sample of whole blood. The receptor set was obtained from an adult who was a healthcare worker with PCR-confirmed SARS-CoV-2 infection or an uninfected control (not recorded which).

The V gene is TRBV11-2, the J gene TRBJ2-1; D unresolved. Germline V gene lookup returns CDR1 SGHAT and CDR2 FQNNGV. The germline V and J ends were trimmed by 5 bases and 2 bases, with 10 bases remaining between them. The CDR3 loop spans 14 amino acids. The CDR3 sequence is CASSPRRAYNEQFF. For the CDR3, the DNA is TGTGCCAGCAGCCCACGACGCGCCTACAATGAGCAGTTCTTC.

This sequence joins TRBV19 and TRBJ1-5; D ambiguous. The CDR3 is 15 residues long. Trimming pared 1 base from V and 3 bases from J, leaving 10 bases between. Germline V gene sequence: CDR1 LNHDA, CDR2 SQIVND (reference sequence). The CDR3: CASSIGQNYNQPQHF. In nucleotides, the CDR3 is TGTGCCAGTAGTATAGGTCAGAACTACAATCAGCCCCAGCATTTT.

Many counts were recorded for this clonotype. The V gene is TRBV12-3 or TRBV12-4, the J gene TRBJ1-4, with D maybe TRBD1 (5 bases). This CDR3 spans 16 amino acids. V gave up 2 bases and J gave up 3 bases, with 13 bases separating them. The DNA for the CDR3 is TGTGCCAGCAGTTTAAATCGGGACGGAGCTAATGAAAAACTGTTTTTT. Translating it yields CASSLNRDGANEKLFF.

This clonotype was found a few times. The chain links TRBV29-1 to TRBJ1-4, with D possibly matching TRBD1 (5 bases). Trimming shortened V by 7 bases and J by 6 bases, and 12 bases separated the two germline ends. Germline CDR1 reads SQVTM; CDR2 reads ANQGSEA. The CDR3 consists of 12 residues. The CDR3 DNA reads TGCAGCGCCCGGGACGGCGATGAAAAACTGTTTTTT. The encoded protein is CSARDGDEKLFF.

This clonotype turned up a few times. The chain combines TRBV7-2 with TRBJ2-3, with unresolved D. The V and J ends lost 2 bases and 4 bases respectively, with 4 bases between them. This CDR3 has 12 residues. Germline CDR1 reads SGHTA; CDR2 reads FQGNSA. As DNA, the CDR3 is TGTGCCAGCAGCTTACTTCCAGATACGCAGTATTTT. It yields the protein CASSLLPDTQYF.

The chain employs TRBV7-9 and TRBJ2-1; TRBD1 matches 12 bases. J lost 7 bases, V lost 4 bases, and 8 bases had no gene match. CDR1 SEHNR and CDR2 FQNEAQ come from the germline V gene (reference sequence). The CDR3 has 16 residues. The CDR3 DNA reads TGTGCCAGCAGCTCGCACCGGGACAGGGGGCGAAATGAGCAGTTCTTC. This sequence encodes CASSSHRDRGRNEQFF. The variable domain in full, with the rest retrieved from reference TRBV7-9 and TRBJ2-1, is DTGVSQNPRHKITKRGQNVTFRCDPISEHNRLYWYRQTLGQGPEFLTYFQNEAQLEKSRLLSDRFSAERPKGSFSTLEIQRTEQGDSAMYLCASSSHRDRGRNEQFFGPGTRLTVL.

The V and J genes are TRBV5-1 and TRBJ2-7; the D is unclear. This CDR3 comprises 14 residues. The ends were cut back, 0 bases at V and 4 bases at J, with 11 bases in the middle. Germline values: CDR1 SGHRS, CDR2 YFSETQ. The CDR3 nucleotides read TGCGCCAGCAGCTTGGAGGGAATATGGTACGAGCAGTACTTC. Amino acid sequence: CASSLEGIWYEQYF.

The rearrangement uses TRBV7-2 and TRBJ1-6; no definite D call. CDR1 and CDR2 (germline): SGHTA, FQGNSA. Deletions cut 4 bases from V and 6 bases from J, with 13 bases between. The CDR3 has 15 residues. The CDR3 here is CASSSNLVVNSPLHF. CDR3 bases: TGTGCCAGCAGCTCAAATTTAGTGGTTAATTCACCCCTCCACTTT. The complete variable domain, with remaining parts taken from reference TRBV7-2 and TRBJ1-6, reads GAGVSQSPSNKVTEKGKDVELRCDPISGHTALYWYRQSLGQGLEFLIYFQGNSAPDKSGLPSDRFSAERTGGSVSTLTIQRTQQEDSAVYLCASSSNLVVNSPLHFGNGTRLTVT.

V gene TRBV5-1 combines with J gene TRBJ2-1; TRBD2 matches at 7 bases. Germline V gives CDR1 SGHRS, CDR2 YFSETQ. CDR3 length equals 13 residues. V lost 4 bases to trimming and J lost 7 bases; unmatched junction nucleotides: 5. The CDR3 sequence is CASSTISGNEQFF. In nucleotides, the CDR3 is TGCGCCAGCAGCACGATTAGCGGGAATGAGCAGTTCTTC.

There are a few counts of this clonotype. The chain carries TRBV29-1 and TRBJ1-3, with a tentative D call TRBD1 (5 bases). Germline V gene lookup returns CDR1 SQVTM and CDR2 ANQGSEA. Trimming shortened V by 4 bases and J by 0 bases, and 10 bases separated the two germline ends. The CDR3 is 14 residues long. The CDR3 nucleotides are TGCAGCGTTGCCCCGACAGACTCTGGAAACACCATATATTTT. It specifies CSVAPTDSGNTIYF.

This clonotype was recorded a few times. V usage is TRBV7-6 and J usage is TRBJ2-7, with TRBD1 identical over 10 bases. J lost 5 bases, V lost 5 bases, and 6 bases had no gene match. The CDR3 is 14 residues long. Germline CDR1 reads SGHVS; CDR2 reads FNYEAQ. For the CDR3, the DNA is TGTGCCAGCAGCCCCGGGACAGGGGAAGACGAGCAGTACTTC. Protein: CASSPGTGEDEQYF.

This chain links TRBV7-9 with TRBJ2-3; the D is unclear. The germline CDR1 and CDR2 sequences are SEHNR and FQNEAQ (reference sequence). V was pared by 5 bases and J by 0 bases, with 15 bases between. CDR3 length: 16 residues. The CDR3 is CASSPALTASTDTQYF. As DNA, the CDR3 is TGTGCCAGCAGCCCCGCCCTCACGGCGAGCACAGATACGCAGTATTTT.

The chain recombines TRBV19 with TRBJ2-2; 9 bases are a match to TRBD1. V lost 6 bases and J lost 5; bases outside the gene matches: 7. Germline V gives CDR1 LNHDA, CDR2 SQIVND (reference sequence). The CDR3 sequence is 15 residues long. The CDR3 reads CASSSGTGSTGELFF. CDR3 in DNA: TGTGCCAGTAGCTCCGGGACAGGGAGTACCGGGGAGCTGTTTTTT.

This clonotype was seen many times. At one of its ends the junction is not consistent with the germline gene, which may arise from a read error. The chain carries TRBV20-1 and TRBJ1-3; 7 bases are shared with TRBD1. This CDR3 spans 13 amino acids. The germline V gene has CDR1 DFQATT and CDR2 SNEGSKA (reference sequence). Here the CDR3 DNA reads TGCAGTTCCCAAGGGGGCTCTGAAAACACCATATATTTT. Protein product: CSSQGGSENTIYF.

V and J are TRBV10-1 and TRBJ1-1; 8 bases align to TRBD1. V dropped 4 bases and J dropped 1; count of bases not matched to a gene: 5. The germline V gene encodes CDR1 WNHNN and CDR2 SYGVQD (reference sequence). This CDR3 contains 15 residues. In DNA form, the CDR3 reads TGCGCCAGCAGTGCAGGGACAGGAGCGAACACTGAAGCTTTCTTT. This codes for CASSAGTGANTEAFF.

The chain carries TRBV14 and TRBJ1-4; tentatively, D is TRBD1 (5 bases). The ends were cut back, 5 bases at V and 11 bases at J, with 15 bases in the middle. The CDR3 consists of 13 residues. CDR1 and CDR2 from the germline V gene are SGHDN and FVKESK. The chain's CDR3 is CASSGSGWGKLFF. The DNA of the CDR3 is TGTGCCAGCAGCGGATCCGGATGGGGGAAACTGTTTTTT. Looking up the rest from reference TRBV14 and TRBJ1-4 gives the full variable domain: EAGVTQFPSHSVIEKGQTVTLRCDPISGHDNLYWYRRVMGKEIKFLLHFVKESKQDESGMPNNRFLAERTGGTYSTLKVQPAELEDSGVYFCASSGSGWGKLFFGSGTQLSVL.

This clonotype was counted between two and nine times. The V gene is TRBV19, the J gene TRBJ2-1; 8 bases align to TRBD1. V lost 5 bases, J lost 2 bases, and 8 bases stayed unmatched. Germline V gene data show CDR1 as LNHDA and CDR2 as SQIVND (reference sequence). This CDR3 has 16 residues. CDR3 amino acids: CASSATQGAAYNEQFF. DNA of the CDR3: TGTGCCAGTAGTGCCACCCAGGGGGCGGCCTACAATGAGCAGTTCTTC.

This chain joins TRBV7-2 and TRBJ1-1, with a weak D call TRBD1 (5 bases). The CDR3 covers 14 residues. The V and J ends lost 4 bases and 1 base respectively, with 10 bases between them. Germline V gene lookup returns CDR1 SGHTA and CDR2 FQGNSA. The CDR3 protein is CASSSAGRNTEAFF. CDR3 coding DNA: TGTGCCAGCAGCTCGGCAGGGCGGAACACTGAAGCTTTCTTT.

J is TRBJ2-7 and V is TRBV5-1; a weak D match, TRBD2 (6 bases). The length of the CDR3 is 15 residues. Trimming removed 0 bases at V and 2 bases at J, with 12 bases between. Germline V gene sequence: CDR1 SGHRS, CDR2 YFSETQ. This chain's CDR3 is CASSLAGEAPYEQYF. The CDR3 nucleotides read TGCGCCAGCAGCTTGGCTGGGGAGGCGCCCTACGAGCAGTACTTC.

CDR3 sequence: CSARNAQDSNYGYTF. In DNA, the CDR3 is TGCAGTGCTAGAAACGCCCAGGACTCTAACTATGGCTACACCTTC. This chain links TRBV20-1 with TRBJ1-2; unclear D gene. The CDR3 is made up of 15 amino acids. Trimming took 2 bases from V and 0 from J, leaving 13 bases between them. CDR1 and CDR2 from the germline V gene are DFQATT and SNEGSKA (reference sequence).

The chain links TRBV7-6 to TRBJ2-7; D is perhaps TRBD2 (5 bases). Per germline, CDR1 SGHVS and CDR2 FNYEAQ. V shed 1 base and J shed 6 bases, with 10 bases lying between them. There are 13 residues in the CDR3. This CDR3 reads CASSLGGSAEQYF. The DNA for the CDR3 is TGTGCCAGCAGCTTAGGAGGGTCTGCCGAGCAGTACTTC.

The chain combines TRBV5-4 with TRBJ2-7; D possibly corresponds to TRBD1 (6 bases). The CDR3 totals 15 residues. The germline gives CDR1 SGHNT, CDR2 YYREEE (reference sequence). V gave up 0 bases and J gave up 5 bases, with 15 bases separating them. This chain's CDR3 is CASSLGSNRANEQYF. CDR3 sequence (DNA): TGTGCCAGCAGCTTGGGAAGTAACAGGGCTAACGAGCAGTACTTC.

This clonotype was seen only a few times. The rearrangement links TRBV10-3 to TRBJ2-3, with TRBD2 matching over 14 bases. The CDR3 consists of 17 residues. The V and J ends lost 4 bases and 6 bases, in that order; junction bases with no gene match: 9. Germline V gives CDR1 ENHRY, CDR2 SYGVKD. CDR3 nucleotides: TGTGCCATCAGTGGATCCGGGACTAGCGGGAGAACTGATACGCAGTATTTT. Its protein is CAISGSGTSGRTDTQYF.

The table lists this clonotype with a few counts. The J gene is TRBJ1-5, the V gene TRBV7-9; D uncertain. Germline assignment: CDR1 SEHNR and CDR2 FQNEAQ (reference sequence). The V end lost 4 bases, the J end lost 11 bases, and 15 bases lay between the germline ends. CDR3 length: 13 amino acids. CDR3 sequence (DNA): TGTGCCAGCAGCTCAGGTGGCAGAGCTTCCCAGCATTTT. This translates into CASSSGGRASQHF.